This T cell receptor (beta chain) was recovered during a study of blood T cell repertoires in COVID-19. Study information: COVID-19 samples from acute and convalescent phases originated in the United States, Italy and Spain. Sample material is recorded as cDNA or gDNA derived from T cells, B-cell-depleted T cells, or PBMCs.

Profiled with immunoSEQ multiplex PCR; TCRdb holds only in-frame clones, not every one. The profile shows about 150,000 clones, roughly 90% of them singletons. The sequence derives from a man aged 50 to 59 with acute or convalescent COVID-19. Sequencing used peripheral blood.

CDR3 bases: TGTGCCATCAGTGAAAGTCACACGGGGAAGGAAAAACTGTTTTTT. Its translation is CAISESHTGKEKLFF. The rearrangement uses TRBV10-3 and TRBJ1-4, with no clear D. The CDR3 spans 15 residues. Trimming cost V 3 bases and J 8 bases, with 16 bases left between them. Germline values: CDR1 ENHRY, CDR2 SYGVKD.